This is a list of T cell receptor beta chains from one sample in a study of blood T cell repertoires in COVID-19. Profiling relied on immunoSEQ multiplex PCR, and the TCRdb table lists in-frame clones only, not all of them. The sample has tens of thousands of clones; about 88% are singletons. Sequencing was performed on peripheral blood. The receptors here all came from a man older than 75 in a cohort sampled during active COVID-19. CDR3s include the opening cysteine and the closing phenylalanine or tryptophan. D genes are given only for firm matches. The size field is filled for only some rows; it gives once, few, many or a size class.

D gene	V gene	J gene	clone size	CDR3 DNA	CDR3 protein
NA	TRBV7-8	TRBJ2-5	once	TGTGCCAGCAGCCCCGTATTGGAGACCCAGTACTTC	CASSPVLETQYF
NA	TRBV3-1/TRBV3-2	TRBJ2-2	NA	TGTGCCAGCAGCCATCAGGCCGGGAGCACCGGGGAGCTGTTTTTT	CASSHQAGSTGELFF
NA	TRBV5-1	TRBJ1-5	few	TGCGCCAGCAGCTTGGAAGGAGGTCAGCCCCAGCATTTT	CASSLEGGQPQHF
NA	TRBV21-1	TRBJ2-7	NA	TGTGCCAGCGGATTTGCGGGGGGGCACAACGAGCAGTACTTC	CASGFAGGHNEQYF
NA	TRBV3-1/TRBV3-2	TRBJ2-2	NA	TGTGCCAGCAGCCCCGTTACCTCGACCAGAGGGTTCGGGGAGCTGTTTTTT	CASSPVTSTRGFGELFF
NA	TRBV27	TRBJ2-7	NA	TGTGCCAGCAGGGGGCTGTACGAGCAGTACTTC	CASRGLYEQYF
TRBD1	TRBV6-6	TRBJ1-2	NA	TGTGCCAGCACCTTAACGACAGGGCATTCGTATGGCTACACCTTC	CASTLTTGHSYGYTF
TRBD2	TRBV10-3	TRBJ2-1	NA	TGTGCCATCAGTTCCCTTGGCGGGGGGAATCTAAATGAGCAGTTCTTC	CAISSLGGGNLNEQFF
NA	TRBV20-1	TRBJ2-5	NA	TGCAGTGCTATCCAGGACTCCCAGTACTTC	CSAIQDSQYF
TRBD2	TRBV9	TRBJ2-2	NA	TGTGCCAGCAGCCCTCAAGCGGGAGAGAAGAACACCGGGGAGCTGTTTTTT	CASSPQAGEKNTGELFF
TRBD1	TRBV30	TRBJ2-2	NA	TGTGCCTGGAGTCCTAAGGGGGCTCACGCCGGGGAGCTGTTTTTT	CAWSPKGAHAGELFF
TRBD1	TRBV7-2	TRBJ2-5	NA	TGTGCCAGCAGCTTATACAGGGGGCTGCAAGAGACCCAGTACTTC	CASSLYRGLQETQYF
TRBD1	TRBV6-5	TRBJ2-1	NA	TGTGCCAGCAATTACAGGGGGAACAATGAGCAGTTCTTC	CASNYRGNNEQFF
TRBD1	TRBV3-1/TRBV3-2	TRBJ2-1	NA	TGTGCCAGCAGCCAAGAACCCAGGGACAGGGTATACAATGAGCAGTTCTTC	CASSQEPRDRVYNEQFF